The clone carrying this T cell receptor beta chain was counted at least ten times. Patients chosen for sequencing had CD8+CD57+ cells that had expanded, as shown by flow cytometry. The patients all had a severe acquired aplastic anemia diagnosis. These data come from a study of CD8+CD57+ T cells in acquired aplastic anemia. The overall study: Quantities of DNA derived from sorted CD4+ and CD8+ cells averaged roughly 3.4 ug.

Germline-derived CDR1 and CDR2 are MNHEY and SVGAGI. The CDR3 covers 11 residues. Trimming took off 8 bases at V and 5 bases at J, with 7 bases between the two ends. Genomic DNA provided the template from which TCR beta VDJ and CDR3 profiles were obtained. TCRdb analysed the reads with MiXCR anew, one entry per CDR3 protein. The repertoire holds fewer than 250,000 distinct CDR3 sequences, about 44% seen once, with under 9% in the top ten. The sequence was obtained from a human donor with aplastic anemia. Sample: sorted CD4+, CD8+, or CD8+CD57+ T cells (not recorded which) from PBMCs. This chain joins TRBV6-5 and TRBJ2-1; unclear D gene. The CDR3 region is CASDLNNEQFF. As DNA, the CDR3 is TGTGCCAGCGACTTAAACAATGAGCAGTTCTTC.